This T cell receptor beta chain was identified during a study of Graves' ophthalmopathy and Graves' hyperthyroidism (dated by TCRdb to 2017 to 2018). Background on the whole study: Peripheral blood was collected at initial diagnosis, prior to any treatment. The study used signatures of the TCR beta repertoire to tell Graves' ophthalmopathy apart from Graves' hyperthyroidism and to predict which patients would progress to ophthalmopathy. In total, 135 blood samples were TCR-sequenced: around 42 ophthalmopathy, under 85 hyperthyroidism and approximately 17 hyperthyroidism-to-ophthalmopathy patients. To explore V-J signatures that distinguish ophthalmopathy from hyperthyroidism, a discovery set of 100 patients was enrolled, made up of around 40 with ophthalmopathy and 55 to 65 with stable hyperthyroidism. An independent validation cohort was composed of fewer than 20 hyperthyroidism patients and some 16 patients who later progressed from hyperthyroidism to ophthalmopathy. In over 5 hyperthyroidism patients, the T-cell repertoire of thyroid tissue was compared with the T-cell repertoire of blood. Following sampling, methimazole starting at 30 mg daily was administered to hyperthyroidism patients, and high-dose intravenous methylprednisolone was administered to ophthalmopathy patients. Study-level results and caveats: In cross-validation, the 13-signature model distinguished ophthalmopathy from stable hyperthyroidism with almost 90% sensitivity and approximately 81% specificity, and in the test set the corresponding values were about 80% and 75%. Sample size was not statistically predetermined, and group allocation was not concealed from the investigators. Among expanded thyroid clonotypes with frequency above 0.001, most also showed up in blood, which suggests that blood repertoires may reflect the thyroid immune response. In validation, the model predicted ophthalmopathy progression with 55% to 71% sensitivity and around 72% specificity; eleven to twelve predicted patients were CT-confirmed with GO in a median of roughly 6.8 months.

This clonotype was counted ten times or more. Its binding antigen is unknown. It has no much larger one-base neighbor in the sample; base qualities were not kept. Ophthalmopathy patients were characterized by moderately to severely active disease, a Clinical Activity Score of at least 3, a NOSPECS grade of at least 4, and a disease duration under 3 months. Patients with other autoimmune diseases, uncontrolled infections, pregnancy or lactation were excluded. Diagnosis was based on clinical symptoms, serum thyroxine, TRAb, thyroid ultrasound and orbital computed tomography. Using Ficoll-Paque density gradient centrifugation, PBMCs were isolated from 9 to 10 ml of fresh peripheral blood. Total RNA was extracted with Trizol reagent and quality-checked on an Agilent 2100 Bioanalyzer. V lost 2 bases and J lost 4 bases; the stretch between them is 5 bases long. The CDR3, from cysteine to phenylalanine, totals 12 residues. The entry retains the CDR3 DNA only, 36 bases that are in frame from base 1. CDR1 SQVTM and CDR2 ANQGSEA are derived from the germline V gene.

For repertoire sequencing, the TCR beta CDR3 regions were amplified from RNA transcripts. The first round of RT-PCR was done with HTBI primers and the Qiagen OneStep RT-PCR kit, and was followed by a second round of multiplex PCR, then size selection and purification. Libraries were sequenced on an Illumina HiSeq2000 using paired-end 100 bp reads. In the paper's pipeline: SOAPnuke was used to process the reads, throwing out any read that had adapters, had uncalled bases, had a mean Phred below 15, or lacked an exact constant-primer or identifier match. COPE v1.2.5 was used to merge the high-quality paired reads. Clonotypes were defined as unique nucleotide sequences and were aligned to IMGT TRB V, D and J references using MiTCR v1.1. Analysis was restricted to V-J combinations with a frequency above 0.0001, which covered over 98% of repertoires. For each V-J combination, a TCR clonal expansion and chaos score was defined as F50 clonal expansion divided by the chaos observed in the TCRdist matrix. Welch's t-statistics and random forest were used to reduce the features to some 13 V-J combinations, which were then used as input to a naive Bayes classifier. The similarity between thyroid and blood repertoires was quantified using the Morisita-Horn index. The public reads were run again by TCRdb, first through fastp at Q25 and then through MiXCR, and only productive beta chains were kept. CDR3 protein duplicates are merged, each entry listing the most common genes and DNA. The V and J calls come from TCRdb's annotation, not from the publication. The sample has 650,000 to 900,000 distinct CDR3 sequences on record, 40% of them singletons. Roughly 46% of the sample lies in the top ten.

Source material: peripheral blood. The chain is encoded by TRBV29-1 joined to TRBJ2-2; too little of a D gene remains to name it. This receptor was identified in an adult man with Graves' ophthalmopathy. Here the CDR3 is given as CSVESITGELFF. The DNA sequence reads TGCAGCGTTGAAAGTATCACCGGGGAGCTGTTTTTT.